The 10 T cell receptor beta chains in this list originate from one sample, sequenced in a study of shared clonotypes between healthy human individuals. Sequenced by immunoSEQ multiplex PCR; TCRdb stores in-frame clones only, minus some. The sample carries millions of clones, roughly 95% recorded once. Material for sequencing was naive CD4+ T cells sorted from blood. The sample's subset: CD45RA+ positively selected. These receptors all stem from a man between 18 and 35 years old in good health.

The chain combines TRBV19 with TRBJ1-1; 8 nucleotides align to TRBD1. The V and J ends lost 4 bases and 1 base, in that order; junction bases with no gene match: 2. Germline CDR1 reads LNHDA; CDR2 reads SQIVND (reference sequence). The CDR3 covers 14 residues. The CDR3 here is CASSKDRGNTEAFF. The CDR3, as DNA: TGTGCCAGTAGTAAAGACAGGGGGAACACTGAAGCTTTCTTT.

This clone was found many times. The chain is built from TRBV4-3 and TRBJ2-6; D gene unclear. This CDR3 has 16 amino acids. Trimming removed 1 base at V and 0 bases at J, with 7 bases between. Germline CDR1 LGHNA, CDR2 YSLEER. CDR3 sequence (DNA): TGCGCCAGCAGCCAAGGTCTGAGCTCTGGGGCCAACGTCCTGACTTTC. It specifies CASSQGLSSGANVLTF.

The chain joins TRBV11-1 to TRBJ2-5; D gene uncertain. V was clipped by 3 bases and J by 4 bases, with 15 bases between them. The CDR3 runs 15 residues. Per the germline V gene, CDR1 is SGHAT and CDR2 is FQDESV (reference sequence). CDR3 region: CASSFFLSKGETQYF. The CDR3, as DNA: TGTGCCAGCAGCTTTTTCCTATCCAAAGGAGAGACCCAGTACTTC. Drawing the rest from reference TRBV11-1 and TRBJ2-5, the complete variable domain is EAEVAQSPRYKITEKSQAVAFWCDPISGHATLYWYRQILGQGPELLVQFQDESVVDDSQLPKDRFSAERLKGVDSTLKIQPAELGDSAMYLCASSFFLSKGETQYFGPGTRLLVL.

Comments on this clone: A much larger clone is a single base away; this may be a read error. The chain has TRBV6-5 and TRBJ2-5, with unresolved D. The assigned J gene may be wrong: the sequence end matches TRBJ2-7 better. The CDR3 sequence is 11 residues long. Per the germline V gene, CDR1 is MNHEY and CDR2 is SVGAGI. The CDR3 is CASRNSYEQYF. In nucleotides, the CDR3 is TGTGCCAGCAGAAACTCCTACGAGCAGTACTTC.

The chain carries TRBV4-1 and TRBJ1-4; no reliable D call. The length of the CDR3 is 15 residues. In germline, CDR1 is MGHRA, CDR2 YSYEKL. V lost 1 base to trimming and J lost 2 bases, with 8 bases between them. The CDR3 sequence is CASSQGGPTNEKLFF. Written as DNA, the CDR3 is TGCGCCAGCAGCCAAGGAGGGCCTACTAATGAAAAACTGTTTTTT.

The V and J genes are TRBV5-4 and TRBJ1-2; D not resolved. Germline-derived CDR1 and CDR2 are SGHNT and YYREEE (reference sequence). This CDR3 has 15 residues. Between the trimmed V and J ends, which lost 2 bases and 6 bases, there was a span of 17 bases. In DNA, the CDR3 is TGTGCCAGCAGCTTACCAGATGGGCGGCCGGATGGCTACACCTTC. This codes for CASSLPDGRPDGYTF.

This chain links TRBV7-6 with TRBJ1-3; D is uncertain. The V end lost 5 bases, the J end lost 0 bases, and 17 bases lay between the germline ends. Germline values: CDR1 SGHVS, CDR2 FNYEAQ. The CDR3 length is 17 residues. The CDR3 reads CASSPVSGKNSGNTIYF. The DNA of the CDR3 is TGTGCCAGCAGCCCGGTATCGGGCAAAAACTCTGGAAACACCATATATTTT.

The V and J genes are TRBV7-9 and TRBJ1-1, with TRBD1 as a possible D gene (6 bases). The germline gives CDR1 SEHNR, CDR2 FQNEAQ (reference sequence). The CDR3 has 14 residues. V lost 1 base and J lost 8, with 14 bases in between. The CDR3 DNA follows: TGTGCCAGCAGCTTAGATTGGTCAGGGGAGGAAGCTTTCTTT. Its translation is CASSLDWSGEEAFF.

The chain has TRBV21-1 and TRBJ2-7; TRBD2 reflects the table's D call only, with no check against the DNA. TRBV21-1 is given as a pseudogene. The CDR3 contains 18 residues. The CDR3 spells CASSKASRASGCLYEQYF. As DNA, the CDR3 is TGTGCCAGCAGCAAAGCCTCCCGGGCTAGCGGTTGCCTCTACGAGCAGTACTTC.

The sample holds one count of this clone. The rearrangement links TRBV25-1 to TRBJ2-7, with D possibly TRBD1 on 6 matching bases. CDR3 length: 15 amino acids. Germline loops: CDR1 MGHDK, CDR2 SYGVNS. The germline V and J ends were trimmed by 7 bases and 1 base, with 17 bases remaining between them. DNA of the CDR3: TGTGCCAGCATACCCTCCCAGGGGCCTTCCTACGAGCAGTACTTC. The encoded protein is CASIPSQGPSYEQYF.